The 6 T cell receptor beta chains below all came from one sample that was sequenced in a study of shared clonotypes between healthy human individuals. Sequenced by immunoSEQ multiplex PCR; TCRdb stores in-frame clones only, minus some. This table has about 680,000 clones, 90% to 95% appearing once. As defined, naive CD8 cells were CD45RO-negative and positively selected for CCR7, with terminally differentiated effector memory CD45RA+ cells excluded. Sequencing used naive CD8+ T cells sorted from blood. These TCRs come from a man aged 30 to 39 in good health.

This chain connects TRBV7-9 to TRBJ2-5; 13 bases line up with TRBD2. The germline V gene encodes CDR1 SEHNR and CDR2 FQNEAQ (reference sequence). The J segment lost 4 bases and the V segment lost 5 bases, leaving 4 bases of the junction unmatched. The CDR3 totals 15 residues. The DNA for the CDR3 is TGTGCCAGCAGCCCCCGGACTAGCGGGAGAGAGACCCAGTACTTC. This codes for CASSPRTSGRETQYF.

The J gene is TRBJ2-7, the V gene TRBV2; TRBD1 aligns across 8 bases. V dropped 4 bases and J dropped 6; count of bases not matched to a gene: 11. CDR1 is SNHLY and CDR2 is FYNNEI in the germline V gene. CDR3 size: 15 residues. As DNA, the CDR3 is TGTGCCAGCAGTGGACCCGGACAGGGCATCCCCGAGCAGTACTTC. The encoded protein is CASSGPGQGIPEQYF. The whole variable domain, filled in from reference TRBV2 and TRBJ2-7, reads EPEVTQTPSHQVTQMGQEVILRCVPISNHLYFYWYRQILGQKVEFLVSFYNNEISEKSEIFDDQFSVERPDGSNFTLKIRSTKLEDSAMYFCASSGPGQGIPEQYFGPGTRLTVT.

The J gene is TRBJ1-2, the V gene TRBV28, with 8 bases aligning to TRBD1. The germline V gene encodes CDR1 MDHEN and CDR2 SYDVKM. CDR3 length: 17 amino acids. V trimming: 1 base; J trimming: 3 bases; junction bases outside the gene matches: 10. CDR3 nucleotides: TGTGCCAGCAGTTTATTCCCAACCGGGACAGGAGACTATGGCTACACCTTC. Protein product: CASSLFPTGTGDYGYTF.

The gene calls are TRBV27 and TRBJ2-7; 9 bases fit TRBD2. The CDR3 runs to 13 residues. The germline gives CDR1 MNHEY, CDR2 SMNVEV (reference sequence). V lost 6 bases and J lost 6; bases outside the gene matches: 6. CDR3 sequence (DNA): TGTGCCAGCAGGGTTAGCGGGAGAAGCGAGCAGTACTTC. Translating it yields CASRVSGRSEQYF.

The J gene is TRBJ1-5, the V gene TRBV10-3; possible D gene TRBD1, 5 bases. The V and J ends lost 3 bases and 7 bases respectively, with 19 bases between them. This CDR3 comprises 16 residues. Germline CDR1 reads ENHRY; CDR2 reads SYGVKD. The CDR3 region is CAISDRDSQKRQPQHF. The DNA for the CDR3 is TGTGCCATCAGTGACAGGGACTCGCAGAAAAGGCAGCCCCAGCATTTT.

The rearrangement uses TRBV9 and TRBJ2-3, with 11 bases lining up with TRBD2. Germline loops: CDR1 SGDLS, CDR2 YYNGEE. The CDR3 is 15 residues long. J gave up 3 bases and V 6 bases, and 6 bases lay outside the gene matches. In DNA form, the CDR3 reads TGTGCCAGCACCAATAGCGGGAGGGCAACAGATACGCAGTATTTT. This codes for CASTNSGRATDTQYF. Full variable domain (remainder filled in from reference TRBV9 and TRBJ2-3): DSGVTQTPKHLITATGQRVTLRCSPRSGDLSVYWYQQSLDQGLQFLIQYYNGEERAKGNILERFSAQQFPDLHSELNLSSLELGDSALYFCASTNSGRATDTQYFGPGTRLTVL.